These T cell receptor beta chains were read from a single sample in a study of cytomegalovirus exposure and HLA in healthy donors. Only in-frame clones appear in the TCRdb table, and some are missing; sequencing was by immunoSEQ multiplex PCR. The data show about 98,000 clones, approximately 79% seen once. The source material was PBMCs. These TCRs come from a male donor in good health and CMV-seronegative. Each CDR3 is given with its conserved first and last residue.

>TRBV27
CASQAGSAGEQYF
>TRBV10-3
CAISDLADPINEQFF
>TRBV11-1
CASSLGQVGGGELFF
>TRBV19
CASTGQWIAAFF
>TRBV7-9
CASSRGAWASGQETQYF
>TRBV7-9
CASSLSGGSNTEAFF
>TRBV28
CASSPLYAGVGETQYF
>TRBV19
CASSIAKGQYSNQPQHF
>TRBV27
CASGPRLAIYNEQFF
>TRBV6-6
CASSYSLWQNYGYTF
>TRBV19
CATVDRLSDEQFF
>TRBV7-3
CASSFSVDTEAFF
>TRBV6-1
CASSESGATNEKLFF
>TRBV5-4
CASSLDRGTKNIQYF
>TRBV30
CAWSPVRTEAFF
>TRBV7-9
CASSLGGGYNEQFF
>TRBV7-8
CASSLASGGRYNEQFF
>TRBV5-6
CASSLTGSSYEQYF
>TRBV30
CAWSPSRAVNYGYTF
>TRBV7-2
CASSLFVLTGGSRELFF
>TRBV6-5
CASSYLHEQYF
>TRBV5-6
CASSRPHGGGNTIYF